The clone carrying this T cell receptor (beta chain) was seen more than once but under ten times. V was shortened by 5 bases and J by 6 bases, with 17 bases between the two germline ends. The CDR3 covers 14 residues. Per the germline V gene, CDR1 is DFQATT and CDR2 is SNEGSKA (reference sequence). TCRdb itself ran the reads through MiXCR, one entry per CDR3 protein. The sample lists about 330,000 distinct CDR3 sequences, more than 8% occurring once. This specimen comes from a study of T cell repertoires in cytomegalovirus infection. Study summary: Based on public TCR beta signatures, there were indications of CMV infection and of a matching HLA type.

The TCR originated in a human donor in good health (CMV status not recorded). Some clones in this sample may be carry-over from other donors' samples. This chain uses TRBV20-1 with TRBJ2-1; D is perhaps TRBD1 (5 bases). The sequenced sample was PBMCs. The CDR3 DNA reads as TGCAGTGCTCCGAGGAGACAGAGATTCAATGAGCAGTTCTTC. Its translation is CSAPRRQRFNEQFF.